The text below deals with one T cell receptor beta chain. This clone was counted once. The clone's antigen remains unknown. Base qualities are missing; no much larger clone stands one base away. The sample originates from a study of cytomegalovirus exposure and HLA in healthy donors (dated by TCRdb to about 2017). With regard to the full study: In an earlier analysis of roughly 590 of the donors, 250 to 350 Gb of sequence data and 95 million to 130 million unique TCR beta sequences from 180 million or so T cells were reported. An early release that covered several hundred HLA-typed donors contained approximately 300 gigabases of sequencing data and around 85 million unique TCR sequences. The genetic ancestry cluster associated with self-reported Caucasian donors included about 81% of the 398 genotyped donors. The aim of the study was to test whether cataloging public T cell receptors could identify signatures of past pathogen exposure. The study used immunosequencing to profile the T cell repertoires of hundreds of subjects and linked those repertoires to cytomegalovirus serostatus. In addition to the first cohort of around 670 subjects, a separate validation cohort of 120 different subjects was used. To predict cytomegalovirus infection status, the study brought together high-throughput TCR immunosequencing, statistical association of individual TCRs with disease status, and machine learning. A later analysis re-examined previously published TCR beta repertoires from just over 650 donors and added high-resolution HLA genotyping to investigate patterns of TCR occurrence. In the later analysis, no new phenotypic data were used to find candidate immune exposures; instead, reliance was placed on TCR beta sequences and their occurrence across donors. An earlier analysis of 587 of the donors used high-throughput TCR beta sequencing to judge whether each TCR beta V gene segment behaved as functional or pseudogenic. Donor age, sex, ethnicity and CMV serostatus were compiled alongside the repertoire data. Genome-wide SNP genotypes for about 65% of the 666 donors were used in a later genetic analysis, which treated that subset as a discovery cohort. All discovery cohort repertoires had been generated on a single sequencing platform. HLA typing included class I and class II loci at four-digit resolution. Typing coverage differed by locus: A, B, C, DRB1 and DQB1 were typed in roughly 629-630 donors, DQA1 in 500 to 550, DPA1 in over 600, and DPB1 in 450 to 490. Roughly five DR-DQ haplotypes were treated as single units for association and clustering because of strong linkage in the cohort. Among a few hundred genotyped donors of the cohort, an average of about 240,000 unique TCR beta nucleotide sequences were sequenced per donor, roughly a sixth of them non-productive. General findings and caveats noted by the study authors: Linkage disequilibrium might explain the correlated functional status among segregating V segments, but an unknown experimental factor could not be ruled out. The study listed 150 to 200 TCR beta chains as associated with cytomegalovirus. In a later analysis, most CMV-associated TCR beta chains were found to appear HLA-restricted, with HLA associations seemingly driven largely by CMV exposure. Most TCR sequences were observed very rarely across donors, whereas some public TCRs were present in many individuals. In a later analysis, the rate of TCR association differed among HLA loci, with DRB1 alleles having the most associated TCRs and HLA-C alleles having the fewest. It was suggested by the authors that the approach could potentially be generalized to other disease states and immunological phenotypes. A later analysis reported that several top co-occurrence clusters appeared linked to parvovirus B19, influenza, CMV and Epstein-Barr virus. HLA typing was unavailable for some donors at each locus, so association tests used only the typed subset. About 15 rarely observed V segments, including chromosome 9 orphons, were excluded from the earlier analysis of several hundred of the donors because counts were too low. Presence/absence analyses assumed roughly uniform sequencing depth across donors, an assumption that may not hold. The classifier was reported to diagnose cytomegalovirus status with high specificity and sensitivity in both the original and validation cohorts. Strong co-occurrence of HLA alleles, especially DR and DQ, made assigning TCR associations to individual alleles difficult. A later analysis found that HLA-associated TCR beta chains were more clonally expanded and had lower generation probabilities than equally common non-associated chains. According to a later genetic analysis, donors in an Asian-associated ancestry cluster had fewer N-insertions in productive TCRs than the roughly 670-donor mean. A further reported finding was that TCR beta sequences accurately predicted the HLA-A and HLA-B alleles for most subjects in the first cohort. The only immune exposure information available for the cohort was CMV serostatus. The sequencing pipeline was judged likely to have produced a cluster of highly shared sequence variants as a technical artifact. An association between a missense DCLRE1C variant and V-gene and J-gene trimming of TCR beta chains was found in a later genetic analysis and replicated in an independent cohort. The 87-base-pair reads could not distinguish some IMGT-functional V segments, including TRBV6-2 and TRBV6-3, so those segments were excluded. At a false discovery rate of 0.05, a later analysis linked 16,000 or so TCR beta sequences to specific HLA alleles. In this cohort, only TCR beta chains were sequenced, and detectable features were limited by the absence of alpha or paired-chain data. A few of the identified cytomegalovirus-associated TCR beta chains were confirmed in vitro to be specific for cytomegalovirus antigens. Broadly in line with IMGT annotations, most TCR beta V segments showed up in productive rearrangements about 87% or about 30% of the time in an earlier analysis of about 500 of the donors.

In total, roughly 670 healthy bone marrow donors made up the cohort. All cohort members were sampled while nominally healthy, although unrecorded immune exposures were likely present. The donor was CMV seronegative and was included in the group of several hundred seronegative cohort members. Every donor gave a peripheral blood sample, and the peripheral blood mononuclear cells from that sample were used for TCR beta sequencing. The Qiagen DNeasy Blood Extraction Kit was used to extract genomic DNA from the blood cell samples. V is pared back by 3 bases and J by 0 bases, with 5 bases lying between the germline termini. Including cysteine and phenylalanine, the CDR3 has 13 amino acids. Only the CDR3 DNA is retained, 39 bases long and in frame from the first base. From the germline V gene, CDR1 is MDHEN and CDR2 is SYDVKM. The receptor library was made with the immunoSEQ multiplex PCR assay. For the multiplex PCR, a mixture combining 60 forward primers for TCR Vbeta segments and 13 reverse primers for TCR Jbeta segments was used. The CDR3 region of rearranged TCR beta genes was amplified from genomic DNA with a multiplex PCR assay. Amplified TCR beta libraries were sequenced as 87-base-pair reads on the Illumina HiSeq System. For the original study's pipeline: Across the 600 to 700 repertoires, a later analysis counted about 81 million unique TCR beta chains, 9.5 million to 12 million of which were shared by at least two donors. Raw reads were error-corrected and collapsed into unique sequences by a nearest-neighbor algorithm in which closely related sequences were merged to remove PCR and sequencing errors. CDR3 sequences were aligned to IMGT reference sequences to assign V, D and J gene segments. Each retained sequence needed at least a six-nucleotide match to both a V gene segment and a J gene segment. A rearrangement counted as productive if the CDR3 had no stop codons and remained in frame with V and J, and every other rearrangement counted as non-productive. CDR3 was defined by IMGT convention, running from the second conserved V-encoded cysteine to the conserved J-encoded phenylalanine. The earlier analysis of 550 to 650 of the donors excluded any sequence lacking an unambiguous match to a single V gene segment. An earlier analysis of about 600 of the donors called V segments functional above 56.7% productive rearrangements and segregating when the between-donor standard deviation exceeded 5%. A statistical classification framework was built to diagnose cytomegalovirus status from the catalog of TCR beta chain sequences. V and J gene assignment, in a later analysis, came from comparing TCR nucleotide sequences with IMGT/GENE-DB human TR gene sequences. In a later analysis, CDR3 sequences and most-parsimonious VDJ recombination scenarios were assigned using the TCRdist pipeline. In a later analysis, every TCR beta chain was defined by the combination of its CDR3 amino acid sequence and its V-gene family, and reads without a unique V-gene family were dropped. As a way to deal with suspected cross-contamination and a sequencing artifact, a later analysis dropped under 600 nucleotide sequences that were highly shared and had low generation probability. In a later analysis, a clonal expansion index was calculated for each public chain from normalized within-repertoire ranks of inferred template counts. Generation probabilities in a later analysis came from a VDJ recombination model fitted to out-of-frame rearrangements, and those results were checked against IGoR. In a later analysis, hypergeometric tests were used to score TCR-TCR, TCR-HLA and TCR-CMV co-occurrence, with a repertoire-size bias correction applied to TCR pairs. In a later analysis, false discovery rates were estimated by permuting HLA or CMV assignments 20 times. In a later analysis, co-occurring TCRs were grouped using DBSCAN, and TCRdist sequence similarity was added for clustering within HLA-allele-positive subsets. For co-occurrence clustering, repertoires with fewer than 30,000 or more than 120,000 public chains were excluded, along with 4 to 6 repertoires with anomalous nucleotide sharing. Here the immuneACCESS table is served through TCRdb, limited to in-frame sequences with V and J called. Missing clones are a known gap in these copies; in checked studies unresolved V genes cover under half, and the rest lacks a known reason. The DNA gave D and trimming, while V, J and clone size come from that table. In all, the sample holds tens of thousands of clones, and around 80% of those were seen once. 1.9% of the sample is held by the ten biggest clonotypes.

The sequenced material came from PBMCs. Rearrangement joined TRBV28 to TRBJ1-2; a confident D gene designation cannot be given. The TCR originated in a young man in good health and CMV-seronegative. The CDR3 amino acid sequence is: CASSFQTNYGYTF. The DNA sequence follows: TGTGCCAGCAGTTTCCAGACTAACTATGGCTACACCTTC.